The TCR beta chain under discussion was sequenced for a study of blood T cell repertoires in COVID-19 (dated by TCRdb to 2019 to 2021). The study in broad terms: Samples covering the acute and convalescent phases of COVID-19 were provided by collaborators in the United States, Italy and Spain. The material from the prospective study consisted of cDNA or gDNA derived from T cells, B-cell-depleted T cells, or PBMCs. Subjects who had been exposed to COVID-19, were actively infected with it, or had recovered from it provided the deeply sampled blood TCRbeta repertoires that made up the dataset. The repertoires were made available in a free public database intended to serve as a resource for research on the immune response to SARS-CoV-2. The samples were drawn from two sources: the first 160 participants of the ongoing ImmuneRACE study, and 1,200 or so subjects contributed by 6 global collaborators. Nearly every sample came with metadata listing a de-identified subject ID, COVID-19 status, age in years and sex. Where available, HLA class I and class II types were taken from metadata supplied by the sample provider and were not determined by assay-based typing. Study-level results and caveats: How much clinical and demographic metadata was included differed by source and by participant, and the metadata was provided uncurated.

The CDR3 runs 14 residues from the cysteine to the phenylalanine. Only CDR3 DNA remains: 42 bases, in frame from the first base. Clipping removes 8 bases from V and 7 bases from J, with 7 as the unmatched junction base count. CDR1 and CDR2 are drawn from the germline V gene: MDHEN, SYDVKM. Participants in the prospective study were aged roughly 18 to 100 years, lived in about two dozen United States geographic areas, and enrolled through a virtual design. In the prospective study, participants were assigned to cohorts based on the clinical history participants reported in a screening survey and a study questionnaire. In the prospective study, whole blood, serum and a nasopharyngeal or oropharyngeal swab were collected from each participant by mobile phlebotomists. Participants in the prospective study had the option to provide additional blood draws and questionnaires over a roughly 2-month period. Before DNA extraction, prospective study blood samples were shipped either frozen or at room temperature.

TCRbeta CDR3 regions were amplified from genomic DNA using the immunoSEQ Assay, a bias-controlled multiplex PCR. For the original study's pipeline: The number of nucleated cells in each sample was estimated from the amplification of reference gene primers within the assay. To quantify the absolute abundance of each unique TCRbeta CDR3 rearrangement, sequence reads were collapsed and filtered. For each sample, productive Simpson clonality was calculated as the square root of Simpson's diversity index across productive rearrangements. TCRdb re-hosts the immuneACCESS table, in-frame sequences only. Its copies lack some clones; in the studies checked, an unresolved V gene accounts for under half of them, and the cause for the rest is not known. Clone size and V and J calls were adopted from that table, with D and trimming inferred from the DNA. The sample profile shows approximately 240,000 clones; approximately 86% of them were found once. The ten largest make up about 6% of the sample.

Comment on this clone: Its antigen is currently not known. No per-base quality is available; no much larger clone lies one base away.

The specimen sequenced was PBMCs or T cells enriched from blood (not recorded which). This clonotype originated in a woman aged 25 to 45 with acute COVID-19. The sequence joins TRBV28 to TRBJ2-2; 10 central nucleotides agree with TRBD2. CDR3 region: CASQTGTSVGELFF. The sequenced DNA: TGTGCCAGCCAAACCGGGACTAGCGTCGGGGAGCTGTTTTTT. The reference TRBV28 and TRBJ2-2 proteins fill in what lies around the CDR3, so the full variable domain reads DVKVTQSSRYLVKRTGEKVFLECVQDMDHENMFWYRQDPGLGLRLIYFSYDVKMKEKGDIPEGYSVSREKKERFSLILESASTNQTSMYLCASQTGTSVGELFFGEGSRLTVL.